Listed here are 14 T cell receptor beta chains from one sample, sequenced in a study of T cell responses to AZD1222 COVID-19 vaccine. Using immunoSEQ multiplex PCR, the repertoire was profiled, and TCRdb retains in-frame clones only, with some absent. The data show about 99,000 clones, roughly 90% seen once. The specimen was peripheral blood, collected on day 0 of AZD1222 vaccination. These TCRs come from an adult in good health.

The genes are TRBV18 and TRBJ2-5; D perhaps matches TRBD1 (6 bases). Looked up from germline, CDR1 is KGHSH and CDR2 is LQKENI. V was pared by 3 bases and J by 5 bases, with 10 bases between. The CDR3 is made up of 13 amino acids. The CDR3 DNA sequence: TGTGCCAGCTCACCCTACAGGGACGAGACCCAGTACTTC. Translated, it gives CASSPYRDETQYF.

This clone was observed a handful of times. The V and J genes are TRBV3-1 (or the pseudogene TRBV3-2) and TRBJ1-1; no clear D gene. V lost 2 bases and J 0 bases, leaving 10 bases between the germline ends. Germline V gene sequence: CDR1 LGHDT, CDR2 YNNKEL (reference sequence). The CDR3 runs to 15 residues. CDR3 protein: CASSQWRGLNTEAFF. The CDR3 nucleotides are TGTGCCAGCAGCCAATGGAGAGGGCTGAACACTGAAGCTTTCTTT.

The chain has TRBV3-1 (or the pseudogene TRBV3-2) and TRBJ1-4, with D unclear. The V end lost 1 base, the J end lost 0 bases, and 15 bases lay between the germline ends. The CDR3 is made up of 18 amino acids. Germline-derived CDR1 and CDR2 are LGHDT and YNNKEL (reference sequence). The CDR3 nucleotides are TGTGCCAGCAGCCAAGTTTATGGCAGAATATCAACTAATGAAAAACTGTTTTTT. This sequence encodes CASSQVYGRISTNEKLFF.

The rearrangement uses TRBV7-8 and TRBJ1-2; 7 nucleotides match TRBD1. The CDR3 length is 17 residues. The germline V gene encodes CDR1 SGHVS and CDR2 FQNEAQ. V lost 3 bases, J lost 4 bases, and 14 bases stayed unmatched. CDR3 protein: CASSFRSVGNRGYGYTF. For the CDR3, the DNA is TGTGCCAGCAGCTTTCGCTCGGTTGGTAACAGGGGCTATGGCTACACCTTC.

The V and J genes are TRBV19 and TRBJ2-1; 13 bases agree with TRBD2. This CDR3 contains 16 residues. Germline CDR1 and CDR2: LNHDA and SQIVND (reference sequence). The ends lost 5 bases at V and 7 bases at J; junction bases unmatched: 8. CDR3 sequence: CASSVLAGGPGNEQFF. CDR3 coding DNA: TGTGCCAGTAGTGTACTAGCGGGAGGGCCGGGTAATGAGCAGTTCTTC.

The chain couples TRBV3-1 (or the pseudogene TRBV3-2) to TRBJ2-7; no reliable D call. V shed 1 base and J shed 6 bases, with 4 bases lying between them. Per germline, CDR1 LGHDT and CDR2 YNNKEL (reference sequence). The CDR3 loop spans 11 amino acids. The CDR3 coding sequence is TGTGCCAGCAGCCAAGTTACCGAGCAGTACTTC. This codes for CASSQVTEQYF.

This clone showed up just once. At one of its ends the junction is not consistent with the germline gene, which may arise from a read error. The chain has TRBV29-1 and TRBJ1-2, with 10 bases that match TRBD1. This CDR3 is built from 12 residues. Germline V gene lookup returns CDR1 SQVTM and CDR2 ANQGSEA. CDR3 coding DNA: TGCAGCGTCGGGACAGGGGACTACGGCTACACCTTC. Translating it yields CSVGTGDYGYTF.

The rearrangement links TRBV9 to TRBJ2-3, with D hard to call. V was trimmed by 4 bases and J by 2 bases, leaving 14 bases between them. Germline CDR1 reads SGDLS; CDR2 reads YYNGEE. The CDR3 extends over 15 amino acids. The CDR3 DNA is TGTGCCAGCAGCCCACTTAACTCAAACACAGATACGCAGTATTTT. This encodes CASSPLNSNTDTQYF.

The gene calls are TRBV7-6 and TRBJ2-2, with TRBD2 as a possible D gene (6 bases). CDR1 is SGHVS, CDR2 FNYEAQ, per germline. With 5 bases removed from V and 7 bases from J, the gap between germline ends came to 23 bases. The CDR3 length is 17 residues. The CDR3 nucleotides read TGTGCCAGCAGCCAGGGACGGTCCGGGGGTGGCAGCGGGGAGCTGTTTTTT. Protein: CASSQGRSGGGSGELFF.

This CDR3 is CASSLGGGAYGYTF. CDR3 in DNA: TGTGCCAGCAGCTTAGGAGGGGGCGCATATGGCTACACCTTC. The gene calls are TRBV7-9 and TRBJ1-2; TRBD1 aligns across 7 bases. With V trimmed by 1 base and J by 5 bases, 4 bases remained unmatched. CDR1 and CDR2 from the germline V gene are SEHNR and FQNEAQ (reference sequence). The CDR3 runs 14 residues. Using reference TRBV7-9 and TRBJ1-2 for the parts outside the CDR3, the full variable domain is DTGVSQNPRHKITKRGQNVTFRCDPISEHNRLYWYRQTLGQGPEFLTYFQNEAQLEKSRLLSDRFSAERPKGSFSTLEIQRTEQGDSAMYLCASSLGGGAYGYTFGSGTRLTVV.

For the CDR3, the DNA is TGTGCCACCAGTGATTTGTATGCGGACCCTCGCGGCTACACCTTC. Translation: CATSDLYADPRGYTF. The chain recombines TRBV24-1 with TRBJ1-2; no clear D gene. CDR1 is KGHDR and CDR2 is SFDVKD in the germline V gene. Trimming removed 0 bases at V and 8 bases at J, with 15 bases between. CDR3 length: 15 residues.

The genes are TRBV5-1 and TRBJ2-3; 7 bases agree with TRBD2. CDR1 SGHRS and CDR2 YFSETQ come from the germline V gene. This CDR3 has 15 residues. Losses at the gene ends were 5 bases for V and 2 bases for J; bases not matched to a gene: 8. The CDR3 sequence: CASRSLAANTDTQYF. The CDR3 DNA follows: TGCGCCAGCAGATCTCTAGCGGCTAACACAGATACGCAGTATTTT. Complete variable domain (other parts from reference TRBV5-1 and TRBJ2-3): KAGVTQTPRYLIKTRGQQVTLSCSPISGHRSVSWYQQTPGQGLQFLFEYFSETQRNKGNFPGRFSGRQFSNSRSEMNVSTLELGDSALYLCASRSLAANTDTQYFGPGTRLTVL.

V usage is TRBV6-2 or TRBV6-3 and J usage is TRBJ2-1, with 7 bases that match TRBD1. CDR3 length: 16 amino acids. The germline gives CDR1 MNHEY, CDR2 SVGEGT. The junction had 10 bases not matched to a gene; V was cut back by 0 bases and J by 8 bases. Here the CDR3 DNA reads TGTGCCAGCAGTTACTCCTCCCGGACAGGAGCGGATGAGCAGTTCTTC. Residues: CASSYSSRTGADEQFF.

The chain links TRBV4-1 to TRBJ2-1; TRBD1 aligns across 8 bases. The trim removed 2 bases at V and 7 bases at J, leaving 10 bases unmatched. This CDR3 is built from 16 residues. Germline V gives CDR1 MGHRA, CDR2 YSYEKL. Here the CDR3 DNA reads TGCGCCAGCAGCCAACCCCGGGACAGGTTGCCTAATGAGCAGTTCTTC. The encoded protein is CASSQPRDRLPNEQFF.